This TCR beta chain derives from a study of shared clonotypes between healthy human individuals (dated by TCRdb to 2020 to 2022). Turning to the overall study: A few men and two women, aged 18 to 49 years, made up the cohort. For each donor, three plates each were used for CD4 naive and CD4 memory, two plates were used for CD8 naive, and one plate was used for CD8 memory. To estimate repertoire size and how much clonotype sharing occurs between individuals, the study deeply sequenced the blood TCR repertoires of about 5 healthy adults. Libraries were prepared and TCR repertoires were sequenced by different laboratories using diverse techniques, in order to increase sequencing depth and limit assay-specific biases. Leukapheresis yielded between about 0.85 and 9.5 billion PBMCs per donor.

CD8 naive samples consisted of CD45RO-negative cells that were positively selected for CCR7, yielding a CD45RA+CCR7+ population without TemRA cells. The donors were healthy, HIV-negative adults who had no recently reported acute infections or vaccinations. All donors were Caucasian adults living in Nashville, Tennessee, USA. Blood was collected by leukapheresis, and PBMCs were isolated by Ficoll-Histopaque density gradient centrifugation and then cryopreserved in liquid nitrogen vapor phase. Analytical flow cytometry was used to check the purity and quantity of each magnetically sorted T cell population. From each sorted fraction, genomic DNA was isolated and quantified by UV absorbance on a Nanodrop 2000c. Reading the germline V gene gives CDR1 MDHEN and CDR2 SYDVKM. Counted from cysteine to phenylalanine, this CDR3 has 14 amino acids. CDR3 DNA only is kept here, 42 bases in frame from base 1. The junction shows trimming of 6 bases on V and 6 bases on J, and the gene matches do not reach 10 bases of it.

What the work shows at the level of the full study, not this receptor alone: The genetic and exposure-history diversity represented was limited by the small number of donors. Incomplete sequencing was indicated by rarefaction of sorted-subset datasets, despite the large sequencing depth. Larger estimated clonotype richness was generally found for naive subsets than for memory subsets. Sampling was restricted to blood, and TCR repertoires in tissue are likely to differ from TCR repertoires in blood. Around 5% of naive CD4, 3.5% of naive CD8, around 2.3% of memory CD4, and over 0.35% of memory CD8 clonotypes were shared across several donors. Pairwise subsampling led to the expectation that sequencing depth would affect the degree of clonotype sharing among donors. Compared with non-shared clonotypes, the clonotypes found in all four sorted-subset donors had higher generation probabilities.

A note on this clone: Its antigen target is currently unknown. No base quality values were provided; no much bigger clone lies one nucleotide off.

Using the deep immunoSEQ assay, multiplex PCR amplified TCR CDR3 regions from genomic DNA. For each cell subset, the extracted genomic DNA was distributed evenly across all wells of several immunoSEQ 96-well plates, and each plate served as one replicate. Each replicate PCR for sorted subsets received about 200 ng genomic DNA, equal to about 30,000 T cell genomes. Purified libraries were quantified with a Qubit 3.0 fluorometer, sized on a Bioanalyzer 2100, and re-quantified with the KAPA Library Quantification kit. Every immunoSEQ 96-well plate was sequenced on a dedicated single-read 150-cycle Illumina NextSeq 550 flow cell. Concerning the study's data processing: Because only junctional sequences without quality scores were contained in the immunoSEQ output, filtering matching that applied to full-length reads could not be performed. To assign V/J genes and CDR3, sequences were annotated using PyIR, a Python wrapper for IgBLAST v1.9, with IMGT germline references. Reads with weak V/J assignments (E-value above 1e-6), missing CDR3, stop codons, out-of-frame junctions, or ambiguous translated residues were removed. A V3J clonotype was defined by an identical inferred V gene, J gene, and CDR3 amino acid sequence. Percentage overlap between repertoires was computed as shared unique clonotypes divided by the size of the smaller repertoire. Richness of each repertoire was evaluated using RTK rarefaction, the Chao1 estimator, and Recon v2.1 estimates of unobserved clonotypes. OLGA was used to compute generation probabilities for all TCRbeta clonotypes that the gDNA method yielded from a handful of donors. TCRdb's version of the immuneACCESS table is confined to in-frame rearrangements and falls short of the full clone set. An unresolved V gene accounts for under half of the shortfall where checked; the remainder is of unknown origin. The D gene and trimming were derived from the DNA, and the V and J assignments and clone size from that table. The sample contains about 1,800,000 clones, just under 95% of them found a single time. The ten most abundant clones make up roughly 1.2% of the sample.

This TCR was sampled from a man between 18 and 29 years old in good health. The sequenced sample consisted of naive CD8+ T cells sorted from blood. According to the study, the label for this sample's cell subset or site signals: CD45RA+CCR7+. The rearrangement joined TRBV28 to TRBJ1-2; TRBD1 fits 7 bases in the junction. The CDR3 here reads CASRPIRGRNGYTF. The sequence in DNA is TGTGCCAGCAGGCCGATCAGGGGGAGGAATGGCTACACCTTC.